This T cell receptor beta chain was recovered during a study of response to subunit inactivated influenza vaccine. TCRdb processed the RT-PCR reads anew with MiXCR; each CDR3 protein has one entry. The sample carries more than 600,000 distinct CDR3 sequences, approximately 17% recorded once. Germline CDR1 SGHRS, CDR2 YFSETQ. V lost 5 bases and J 0 bases, leaving 8 bases between the germline ends. The CDR3 consists of 14 residues. This TCR was recovered from a man aged 50 or older who received an inactivated influenza vaccine. The material was PBMCs from blood, obtained around 5 days after vaccination. V and J are TRBV5-1 and TRBJ1-4; D unclear. The CDR3 DNA is TGCGCCAGCAGAAAGGACGCAACTAATGAAAAACTGTTTTTT. Translated, it gives CASRKDATNEKLFF.